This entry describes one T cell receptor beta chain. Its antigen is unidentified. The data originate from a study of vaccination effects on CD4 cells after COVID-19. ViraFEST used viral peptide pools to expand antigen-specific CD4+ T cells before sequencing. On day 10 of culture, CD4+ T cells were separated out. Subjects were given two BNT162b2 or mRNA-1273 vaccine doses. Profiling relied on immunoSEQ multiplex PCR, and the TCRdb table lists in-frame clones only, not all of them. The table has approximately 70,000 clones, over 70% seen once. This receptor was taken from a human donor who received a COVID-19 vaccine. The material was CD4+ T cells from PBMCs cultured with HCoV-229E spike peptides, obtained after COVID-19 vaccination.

CDR3 coding DNA: TGTGCCAGTACCCCGGTTAGGGGCCTGACTAGCACAGATACGCAGTATTTT. Translating gives CASTPVRGLTSTDTQYF. The chain links TRBV19 to TRBJ2-3, with D maybe TRBD1 (5 bases). The CDR3 runs 17 residues. With 7 bases removed from V and 0 bases from J, the gap between germline ends came to 20 bases. Germline CDR1 reads LNHDA; CDR2 reads SQIVND (reference sequence).